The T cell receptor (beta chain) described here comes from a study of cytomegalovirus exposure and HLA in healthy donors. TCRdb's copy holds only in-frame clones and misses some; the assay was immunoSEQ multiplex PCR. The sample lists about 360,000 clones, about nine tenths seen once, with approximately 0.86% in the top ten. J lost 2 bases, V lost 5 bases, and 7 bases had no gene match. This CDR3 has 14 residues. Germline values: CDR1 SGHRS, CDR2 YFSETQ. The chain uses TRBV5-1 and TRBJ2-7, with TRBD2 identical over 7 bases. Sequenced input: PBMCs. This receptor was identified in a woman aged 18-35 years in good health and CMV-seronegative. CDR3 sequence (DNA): TGCGCCAGCAGGGCGGGAGACGGGGCCTACGAGCAGTACTTC. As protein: CASRAGDGAYEQYF.